This TCR beta chain was identified in a study of blood T cell repertoires in COVID-19. The CDR3 has 14 amino acids. In germline, CDR1 is LNHNV, CDR2 YYDKDF (reference sequence). V lost 3 bases and J lost 5; bases outside the gene matches: 6. Original analysis: It was from reference gene primer amplification that nucleated cell counts were estimated. Here immunoSEQ multiplex PCR was the method, and the copy in TCRdb shows in-frame clones only, minus some. D and trimming were read from the DNA, whereas the V and J calls and clone size are those reported in that table. Here the sample spans some 120,000 clones, around nine tenths being singletons.

The V and J genes are TRBV15 and TRBJ2-5, with 7 bases aligning to TRBD2. This receptor was obtained from a woman in her 50s with active or convalescent COVID-19. Sequenced material: peripheral blood. CDR3 in amino acids: CATSSRGGAETQYF. The CDR3 nucleotides are TGTGCCACCAGCAGTAGGGGAGGGGCTGAGACCCAGTACTTC. Full variable domain (missing parts from reference TRBV15 and TRBJ2-5): DAMVIQNPRYQVTQFGKPVTLSCSQTLNHNVMYWYQQKSSQAPKLLFHYYDKDFNNEADTPDNFQSRRPNTSFCFLDIRSPGLGDTAMYLCATSSRGGAETQYFGPGTRLLVL.